This T cell receptor beta chain came from a study of blood T cell repertoires in COVID-19. On the study more broadly: T cells, B-cell-depleted T cells, or PBMCs supplied cDNA or gDNA.

The data were produced by immunoSEQ multiplex PCR, yet TCRdb's version contains in-frame clones alone and is incomplete. This sample has tens of thousands of clones, with roughly 80% found just once. The CDR3 length is 16 residues. V was pared by 6 bases and J by 2 bases, with 5 bases of the junction left unmatched. Per the germline V gene, CDR1 is SGHTA and CDR2 is FQGTGA. This TCR came from an elderly woman with active or convalescent COVID-19. V usage is TRBV7-3 and J usage is TRBJ2-2; 11 bases fit TRBD2. Source material: peripheral blood. The CDR3 coding sequence is TGTGCCAGCAGAAGACTAGCGGGGACCAACACCGGGGAGCTGTTTTTT. Translation: CASRRLAGTNTGELFF.